Described below is a single T cell receptor beta chain sequence and its context. This specimen belongs to a study of blood T cell repertoires in COVID-19. In the study overall: Sites across the United States, Italy and Spain contributed samples from acute and convalescent COVID-19.

Per the authors' pipeline: Estimation of nucleated cell counts was performed using reference gene primer amplification. Assay: immunoSEQ multiplex PCR; the TCRdb copy retains only in-frame clones and omits some. For V, J and clone size, that table is used; D and trimming come from the DNA. The table records about 160,000 clones, roughly 81% of them present only once. This CDR3 contains 13 residues. The germline V gene encodes CDR1 SNHLY and CDR2 FYNNEI. V dropped 7 bases and J dropped 8 bases, with 14 bases sitting between them. V and J are TRBV2 and TRBJ1-4; D gene unclear. Sequencing was done on a sample of peripheral blood. This sequence originates from a man between 40 and 49 years old with acute or convalescent COVID-19. For the CDR3, the DNA is TGTGCCAGCATGGATATTACCGGGGAAAAACTGTTTTTT. Its translation is CASMDITGEKLFF. Full variable domain (remainder filled in from reference TRBV2 and TRBJ1-4): EPEVTQTPSHQVTQMGQEVILRCVPISNHLYFYWYRQILGQKVEFLVSFYNNEISEKSEIFDDQFSVERPDGSNFTLKIRSTKLEDSAMYFCASMDITGEKLFFGSGTQLSVL.